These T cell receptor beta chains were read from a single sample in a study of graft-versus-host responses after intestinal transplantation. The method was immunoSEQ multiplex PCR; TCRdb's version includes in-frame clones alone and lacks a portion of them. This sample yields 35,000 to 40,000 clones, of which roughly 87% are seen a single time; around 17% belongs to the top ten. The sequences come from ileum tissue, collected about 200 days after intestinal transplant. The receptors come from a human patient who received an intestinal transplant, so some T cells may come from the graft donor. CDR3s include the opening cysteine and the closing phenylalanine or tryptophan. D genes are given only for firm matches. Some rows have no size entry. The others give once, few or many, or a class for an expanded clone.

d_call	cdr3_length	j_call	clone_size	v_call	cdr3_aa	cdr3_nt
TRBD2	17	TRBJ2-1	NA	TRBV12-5	CASGLDRGGARSNEQFF	TGTGCTAGTGGTTTGGACCGGGGGGGGGCGCGGTCCAATGAGCAGTTCTTC
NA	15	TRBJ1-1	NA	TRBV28	CASSFSPGANTEAFF	TGTGCCAGCAGTTTTTCCCCGGGGGCGAACACTGAAGCTTTCTTT
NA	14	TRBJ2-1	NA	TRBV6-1	CASTTLAGYDEQFF	TGTGCCAGCACCACCCTGGCTGGGTACGATGAGCAGTTCTTC
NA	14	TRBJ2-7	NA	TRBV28	CASSFGQPIYEQYF	TGTGCCAGCAGTTTCGGACAGCCGATCTACGAGCAGTACTTC
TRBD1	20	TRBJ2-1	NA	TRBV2	CASSESLGQGPSSSYNEQFF	TGTGCCAGCAGTGAATCCCTAGGACAGGGCCCATCAAGCTCCTACAATGAGCAGTTCTTC
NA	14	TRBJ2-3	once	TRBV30	CAWSVQTSTDTQYF	TGTGCCTGGAGTGTACAAACCAGCACAGATACGCAGTATTTT
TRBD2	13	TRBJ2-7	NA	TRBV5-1	CASSLTSGHEQYF	TGCGCCAGCAGCTTGACTAGCGGGCACGAGCAGTACTTC
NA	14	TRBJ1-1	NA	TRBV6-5	CASRAWSPPSEAFF	TGCGCCAGCAGAGCCTGGAGCCCTCCCTCTGAAGCTTTCTTT
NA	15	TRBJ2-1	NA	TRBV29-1	CSVRGLAGSYNEQFF	TGCAGCGTGAGGGGACTGGCGGGATCCTACAATGAGCAGTTCTTC
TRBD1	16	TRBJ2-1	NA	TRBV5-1	CASSLTGTGTYNEQFF	TGCGCCAGCAGCCTTACCGGGACAGGGACCTACAATGAGCAGTTCTTC
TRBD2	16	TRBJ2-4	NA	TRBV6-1	CASSEGGGRAKNIQYF	TGTGCCAGCAGTGAAGGGGGCGGGAGGGCCAAAAACATTCAGTACTTC
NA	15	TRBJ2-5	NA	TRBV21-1	CASSKAGRYQETQYF	TGTGCCAGCAGCAAAGCGGGGCGGTACCAAGAGACCCAGTACTTC